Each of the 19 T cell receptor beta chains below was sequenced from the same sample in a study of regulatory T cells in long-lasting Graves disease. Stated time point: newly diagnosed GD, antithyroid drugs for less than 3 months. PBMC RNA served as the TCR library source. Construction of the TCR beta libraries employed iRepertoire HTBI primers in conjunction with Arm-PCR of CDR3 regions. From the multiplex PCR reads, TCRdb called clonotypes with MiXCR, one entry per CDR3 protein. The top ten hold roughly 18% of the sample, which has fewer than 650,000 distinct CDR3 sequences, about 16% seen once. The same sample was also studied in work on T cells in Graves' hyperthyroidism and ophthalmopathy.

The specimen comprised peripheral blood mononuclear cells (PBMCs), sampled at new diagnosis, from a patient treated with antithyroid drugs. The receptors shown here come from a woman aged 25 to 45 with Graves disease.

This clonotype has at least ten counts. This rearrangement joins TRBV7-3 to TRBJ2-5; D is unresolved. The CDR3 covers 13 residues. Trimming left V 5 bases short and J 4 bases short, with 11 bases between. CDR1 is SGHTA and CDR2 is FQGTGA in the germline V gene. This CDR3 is CASSPRSGETQYF. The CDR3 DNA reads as TGTGCCAGCAGCCCACGGTCGGGAGAGACCCAGTACTTC.

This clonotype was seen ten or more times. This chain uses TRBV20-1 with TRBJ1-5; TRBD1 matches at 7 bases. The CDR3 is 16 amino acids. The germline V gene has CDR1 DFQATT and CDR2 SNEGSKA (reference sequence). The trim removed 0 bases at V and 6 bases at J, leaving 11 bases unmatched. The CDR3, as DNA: TGCAGTGCTAGAGATCCTAACAGGGGAATGGGTCAGCCCCAGCATTTT. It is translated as CSARDPNRGMGQPQHF.

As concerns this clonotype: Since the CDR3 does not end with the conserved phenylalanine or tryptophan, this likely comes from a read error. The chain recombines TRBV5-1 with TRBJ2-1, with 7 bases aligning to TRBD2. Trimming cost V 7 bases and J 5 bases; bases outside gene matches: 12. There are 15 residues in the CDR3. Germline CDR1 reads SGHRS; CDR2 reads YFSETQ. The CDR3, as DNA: TGCGCCAGCCACGTCGTGGCGGGGGTAAACAATGAGCAGTTCTCC. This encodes CASHVVAGVNNEQFS.

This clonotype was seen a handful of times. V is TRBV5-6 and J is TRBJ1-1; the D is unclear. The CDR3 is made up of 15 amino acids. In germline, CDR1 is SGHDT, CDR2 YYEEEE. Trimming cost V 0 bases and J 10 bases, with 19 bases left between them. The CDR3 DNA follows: TGTGCCAGCAGCTTGGAATTCGGTTGGGAGGTTGGAGCTTTCTTT. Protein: CASSLEFGWEVGAFF.

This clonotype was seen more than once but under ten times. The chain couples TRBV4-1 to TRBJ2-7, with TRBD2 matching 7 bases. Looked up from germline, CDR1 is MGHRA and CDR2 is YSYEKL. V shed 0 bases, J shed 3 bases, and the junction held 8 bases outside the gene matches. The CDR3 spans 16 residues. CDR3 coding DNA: TGCGCCAGCAGCCAAGAATGGCTAGCGGCAATCTACGAGCAGTACTTC. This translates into CASSQEWLAAIYEQYF.

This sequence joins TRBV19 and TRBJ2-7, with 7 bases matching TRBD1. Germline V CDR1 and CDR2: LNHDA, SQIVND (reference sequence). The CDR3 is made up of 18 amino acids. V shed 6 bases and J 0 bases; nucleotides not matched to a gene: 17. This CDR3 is CASRLPGQPSRGSYEQYF. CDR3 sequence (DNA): TGTGCCAGTAGGCTACCGGGACAGCCTTCTAGGGGCTCCTACGAGCAGTACTTC. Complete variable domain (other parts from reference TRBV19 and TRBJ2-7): DGGITQSPKYLFRKEGQNVTLSCEQNLNHDAMYWYRQDPGQGLRLIYYSQIVNDFQKGDIAEGYSVSREKKESFPLTVTSAQKNPTAFYLCASRLPGQPSRGSYEQYFGPGTRLTVT.

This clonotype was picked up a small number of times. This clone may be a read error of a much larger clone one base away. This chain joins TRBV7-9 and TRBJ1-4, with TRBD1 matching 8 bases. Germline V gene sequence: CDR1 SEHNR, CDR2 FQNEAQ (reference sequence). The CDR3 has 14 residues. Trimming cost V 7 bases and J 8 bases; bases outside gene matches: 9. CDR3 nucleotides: TGTGCCAGCAACCCCTCGACAGGGGAGGAAAAACTGTTTTTT. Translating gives CASNPSTGEEKLFF. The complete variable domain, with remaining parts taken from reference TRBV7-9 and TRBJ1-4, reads DTGVSQNPRHKITKRGQNVTFRCDPISEHNRLYWYRQTLGQGPEFLTYFQNEAQLEKSRLLSDRFSAERPKGSFSTLEIQRTEQGDSAMYLCASNPSTGEEKLFFGSGTQLSVL.

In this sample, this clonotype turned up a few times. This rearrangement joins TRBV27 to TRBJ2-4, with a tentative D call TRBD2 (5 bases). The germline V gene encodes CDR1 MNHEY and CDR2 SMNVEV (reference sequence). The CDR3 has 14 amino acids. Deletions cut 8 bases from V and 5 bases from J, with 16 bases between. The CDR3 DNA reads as TGTGCCAGCCATAGTACGGGGTTTCAAAACATTCAGTACTTC. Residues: CASHSTGFQNIQYF.

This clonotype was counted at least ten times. This CDR3 reads CASSPLPGTYEQYF. The CDR3 DNA reads as TGTGCCAGCAGCCCTCTTCCGGGTACTTACGAGCAGTACTTC. The rearrangement links TRBV11-2 to TRBJ2-7; D call uncertain. V was pared by 5 bases and J by 4 bases, with 15 bases between. Germline V lookup: CDR1 SGHAT, CDR2 FQNNGV. This CDR3 is built from 14 residues.

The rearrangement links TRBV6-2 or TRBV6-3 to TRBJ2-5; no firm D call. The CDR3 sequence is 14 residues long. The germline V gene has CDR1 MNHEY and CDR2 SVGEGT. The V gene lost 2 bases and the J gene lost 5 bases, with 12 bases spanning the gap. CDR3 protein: CASSYRRRWETQYF. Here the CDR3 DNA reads TGTGCCAGCAGTTACCGCAGGCGGTGGGAGACCCAGTACTTC.

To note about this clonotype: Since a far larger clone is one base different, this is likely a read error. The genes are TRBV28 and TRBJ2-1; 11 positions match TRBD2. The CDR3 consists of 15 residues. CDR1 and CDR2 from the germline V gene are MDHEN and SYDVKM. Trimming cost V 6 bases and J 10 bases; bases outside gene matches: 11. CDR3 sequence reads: CASRLAGGFSYEQFF. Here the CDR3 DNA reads TGTGCCAGCAGGCTAGCGGGAGGCTTCTCCTACGAGCAGTTCTTC.

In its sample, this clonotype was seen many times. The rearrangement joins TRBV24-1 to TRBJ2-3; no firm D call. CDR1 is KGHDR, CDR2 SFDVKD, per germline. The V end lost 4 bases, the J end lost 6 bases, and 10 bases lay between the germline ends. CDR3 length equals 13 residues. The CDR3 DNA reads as TGTGCCACCAGTGAACCGAACAAGGATACGCAGTATTTT. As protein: CATSEPNKDTQYF.

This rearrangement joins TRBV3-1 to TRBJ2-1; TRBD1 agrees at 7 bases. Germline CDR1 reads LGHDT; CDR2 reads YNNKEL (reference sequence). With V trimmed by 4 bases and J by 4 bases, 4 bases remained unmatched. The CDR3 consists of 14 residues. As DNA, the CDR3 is TGTGCCAGCAGCCGGGGGACAGAATACAATGAGCAGTTCTTC. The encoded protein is CASSRGTEYNEQFF.

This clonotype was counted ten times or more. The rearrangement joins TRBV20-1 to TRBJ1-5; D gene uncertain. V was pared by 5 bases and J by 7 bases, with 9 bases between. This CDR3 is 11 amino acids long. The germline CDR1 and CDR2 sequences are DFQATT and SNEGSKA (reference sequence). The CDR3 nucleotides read TGCAGTGCTCAGGACGGACAGCCCCAGCATTTT. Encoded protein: CSAQDGQPQHF.

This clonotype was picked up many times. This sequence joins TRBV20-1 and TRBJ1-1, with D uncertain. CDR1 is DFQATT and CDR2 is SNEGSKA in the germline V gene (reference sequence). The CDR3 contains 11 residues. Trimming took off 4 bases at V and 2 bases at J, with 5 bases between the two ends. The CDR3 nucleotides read TGCAGTGCTATTAGAAACACTGAAGCTTTCTTT. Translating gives CSAIRNTEAFF.

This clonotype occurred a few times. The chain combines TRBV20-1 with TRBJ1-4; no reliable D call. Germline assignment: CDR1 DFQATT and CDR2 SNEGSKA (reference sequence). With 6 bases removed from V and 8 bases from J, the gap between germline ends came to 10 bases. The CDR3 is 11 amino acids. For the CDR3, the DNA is TGCAGTGCCCCCGGTCAGGAAAAACTGTTTTTT. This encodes CSAPGQEKLFF.

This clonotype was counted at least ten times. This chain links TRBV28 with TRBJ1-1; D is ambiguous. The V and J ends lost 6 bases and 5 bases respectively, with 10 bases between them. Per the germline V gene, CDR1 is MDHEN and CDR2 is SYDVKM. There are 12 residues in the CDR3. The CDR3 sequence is CASSQTRTEAFF. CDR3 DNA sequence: TGTGCCAGCAGCCAAACTAGGACTGAAGCTTTCTTT.

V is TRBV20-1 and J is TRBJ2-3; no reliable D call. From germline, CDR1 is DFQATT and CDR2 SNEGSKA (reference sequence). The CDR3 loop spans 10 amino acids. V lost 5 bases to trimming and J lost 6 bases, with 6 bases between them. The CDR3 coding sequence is TGCAGTGCTGGCCCCGATACGCAGTATTTT. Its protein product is CSAGPDTQYF.

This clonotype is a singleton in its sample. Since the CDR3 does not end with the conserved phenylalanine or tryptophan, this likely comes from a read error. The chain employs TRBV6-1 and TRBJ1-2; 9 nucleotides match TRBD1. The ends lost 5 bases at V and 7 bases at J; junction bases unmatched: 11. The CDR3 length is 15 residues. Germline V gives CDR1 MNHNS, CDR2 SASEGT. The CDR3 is CASSTGQGTLGGYTL. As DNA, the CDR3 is TGTGCCAGCAGTACGGGACAGGGCACCTTGGGTGGCTACACCCTC.